The rows below give T cell receptor beta chains drawn from one sample of a study of blood T cell repertoires in COVID-19. Generated by immunoSEQ multiplex PCR, the TCRdb table keeps only in-frame clones and is missing some. In the table there are about 97,000 clones, about 86% of which are singletons. The sample was peripheral blood. Receptors originate from a human donor in a cohort sampled during active COVID-19. CDR3s include the opening cysteine and the closing phenylalanine or tryptophan. The D gene is left open where the match is weak. Not all rows give a size; the values are once, few, many and, for expanded clones, a class.

CDR3 length: 16; J gene: TRBJ2-2; clone size: few; D gene: NA; V gene: TRBV7-3; CDR3 DNA: TGTGCCAGCAGCTTAAGGGGTAGCGGGAACACCGGGGAGCTGTTTTTT; CDR3 protein: CASSLRGSGNTGELFF
CDR3 length: 16; J gene: TRBJ1-1; clone size: NA; D gene: TRBD1; V gene: TRBV5-5; CDR3 DNA: TGTGCCAGCAGCATCCTGACAGGGGTTAGCAACACTGAAGCTTTCTTT; CDR3 protein: CASSILTGVSNTEAFF
CDR3 length: 14; J gene: TRBJ2-1; clone size: once; D gene: TRBD1; V gene: TRBV5-1; CDR3 DNA: TGCGCCAGCAGCGGGACAGGGACCTACAATGAGCAGTTCTTC; CDR3 protein: CASSGTGTYNEQFF
CDR3 length: 15; J gene: TRBJ2-1; clone size: NA; D gene: NA; V gene: TRBV9; CDR3 DNA: TGTGCCAGCAGCGTTTCGACAGGAGCCGTCGATGAGCAGTTCTTC; CDR3 protein: CASSVSTGAVDEQFF
CDR3 length: 14; J gene: TRBJ1-1; clone size: NA; D gene: TRBD1; V gene: TRBV19; CDR3 DNA: TGTGCCAGCGCCATCGACAGGGGAAGCACTGAAGCTTTCTTT; CDR3 protein: CASAIDRGSTEAFF
CDR3 length: 14; J gene: TRBJ1-2; clone size: NA; D gene: TRBD1; V gene: TRBV28; CDR3 DNA: TGTGCCAGCAGTGGGGGACAGATGACCTATGGCTACACCTTC; CDR3 protein: CASSGGQMTYGYTF
CDR3 length: 14; J gene: TRBJ1-5; clone size: NA; D gene: NA; V gene: TRBV18; CDR3 DNA: TGTGCCAGCTCACTGACAGGAGCCGATCAGCCCCAGCATTTT; CDR3 protein: CASSLTGADQPQHF
CDR3 length: 15; J gene: TRBJ2-1; clone size: NA; D gene: NA; V gene: TRBV13; CDR3 DNA: TGTGCCAGCAGCTTGACATTCGGGATGGGGTCTGAGCAGTTCTTC; CDR3 protein: CASSLTFGMGSEQFF
CDR3 length: 16; J gene: TRBJ1-2; clone size: NA; D gene: TRBD1; V gene: TRBV4-1; CDR3 DNA: TGCGCCAGCAGCGAAGTCGACAGGGTCCCTAACTATGGCTACACCTTC; CDR3 protein: CASSEVDRVPNYGYTF
CDR3 length: 15; J gene: TRBJ2-2; clone size: NA; D gene: TRBD1; V gene: TRBV6-5; CDR3 DNA: TGTGCCAGCAGGAGCAGGACAGGGCGAGACGGGGAGCTGTTTTTT; CDR3 protein: CASRSRTGRDGELFF
CDR3 length: 16; J gene: TRBJ2-1; clone size: NA; D gene: TRBD2; V gene: TRBV14; CDR3 DNA: TGTGCCAGCAGCCTTTCCGGGACTAGCGGGGGTAATGAGCAGTTCTTC; CDR3 protein: CASSLSGTSGGNEQFF
CDR3 length: 16; J gene: TRBJ2-7; clone size: once; D gene: TRBD2; V gene: TRBV7-7; CDR3 DNA: TGTGCTAGCAGCCCCGGCTCGGGAGGGAGCTCCTACGAGCAGTACTTC; CDR3 protein: CASSPGSGGSSYEQYF
CDR3 length: 16; J gene: TRBJ1-6; clone size: NA; D gene: TRBD1; V gene: TRBV7-8; CDR3 DNA: TGTGCCAGCAGCCCCTCGGGGCAGGGGGCCTATTCACCCCTCCACTTT; CDR3 protein: CASSPSGQGAYSPLHF
CDR3 length: 11; J gene: TRBJ1-1; clone size: NA; D gene: NA; V gene: TRBV13; CDR3 DNA: TGTGCCAGCAGCCTCGGGGGTGAAGCTTTCTTT; CDR3 protein: CASSLGGEAFF
CDR3 length: 17; J gene: TRBJ2-7; clone size: NA; D gene: TRBD1; V gene: TRBV30; CDR3 DNA: TGTGCCTGTCACGAAAGCGACAGGGGGCGATTTCTCTACGAGCAGTACTTC; CDR3 protein: CACHESDRGRFLYEQYF
CDR3 length: 13; J gene: TRBJ1-2; clone size: NA; D gene: NA; V gene: TRBV5-1; CDR3 DNA: TGCGCCAGCGCCGAGGGAACGAACTATGGCTACACCTTC; CDR3 protein: CASAEGTNYGYTF
CDR3 length: 17; J gene: TRBJ1-2; clone size: few; D gene: TRBD1; V gene: TRBV7-9; CDR3 DNA: TGTGCCAGCAGCTTGGACGGGACAGGGCAGGGGAACTATGGCTACACCTTC; CDR3 protein: CASSLDGTGQGNYGYTF
CDR3 length: 17; J gene: TRBJ2-3; clone size: NA; D gene: TRBD2; V gene: TRBV5-1; CDR3 DNA: TGCGCCAGCAGCCCGGCCCGGACTAGCGGGAACACAGATACGCAGTATTTT; CDR3 protein: CASSPARTSGNTDTQYF
CDR3 length: 15; J gene: TRBJ2-5; clone size: NA; D gene: TRBD2; V gene: TRBV30; CDR3 DNA: TGTGCCTGGAGTTACGGGTCAGCGGGACAAGAGACCCAGTACTTC; CDR3 protein: CAWSYGSAGQETQYF
CDR3 length: 12; J gene: TRBJ1-1; clone size: NA; D gene: NA; V gene: TRBV29-1; CDR3 DNA: TGCAGCGCCTCCCAGGGGAACACTGAAGCTTTCTTT; CDR3 protein: CSASQGNTEAFF
CDR3 length: 12; J gene: TRBJ1-1; clone size: NA; D gene: NA; V gene: TRBV12-3/TRBV12-4; CDR3 DNA: TGTGCCAGCGGTCGAGAGAGCGCTGAAGCTTTCTTT; CDR3 protein: CASGRESAEAFF
CDR3 length: 15; J gene: TRBJ2-3; clone size: NA; D gene: NA; V gene: TRBV9; CDR3 DNA: TGTGCCAGCAGCCCTCGGAACTTCAGGACAGATACGCAGTATTTT; CDR3 protein: CASSPRNFRTDTQYF
CDR3 length: 17; J gene: TRBJ2-7; clone size: NA; D gene: TRBD1; V gene: TRBV2; CDR3 DNA: TGTGCCAGCAGTGAAGGGTGGGACAGAAGCTTCTCCTACGAGCAGTACTTC; CDR3 protein: CASSEGWDRSFSYEQYF
CDR3 length: 15; J gene: TRBJ2-7; clone size: NA; D gene: TRBD2; V gene: TRBV3-1/TRBV3-2; CDR3 DNA: TGTGCCAGCAGCCTGACTAGCGGGAAAACCTACGAGCAGTACTTC; CDR3 protein: CASSLTSGKTYEQYF
CDR3 length: 15; J gene: TRBJ2-1; clone size: NA; D gene: NA; V gene: TRBV19; CDR3 DNA: TGTGCCAGTAGTATTAGAGAACCGTCCTACAATGAGCAGTTCTTC; CDR3 protein: CASSIREPSYNEQFF
CDR3 length: 12; J gene: TRBJ1-2; clone size: NA; D gene: TRBD1; V gene: TRBV29-1; CDR3 DNA: TGCAGCGTGTGGACAGGGCTTCGTGGCTACACCTTC; CDR3 protein: CSVWTGLRGYTF
CDR3 length: 12; J gene: TRBJ1-6; clone size: NA; D gene: NA; V gene: TRBV5-8; CDR3 DNA: TGTGCCAGCAGCTCCTTGGGGGGTCCCCTCCACTTT; CDR3 protein: CASSSLGGPLHF
CDR3 length: 14; J gene: TRBJ1-5; clone size: NA; D gene: TRBD1; V gene: TRBV6-5; CDR3 DNA: TGTGCCAGCAGGACAGGGGCACCCAATCAGCCCCAGCATTTT; CDR3 protein: CASRTGAPNQPQHF
CDR3 length: 11; J gene: TRBJ1-2; clone size: once; D gene: NA; V gene: TRBV6-2/TRBV6-3; CDR3 DNA: TGTGCCAGCAGCCAGACAGGCGTATACACCTTC; CDR3 protein: CASSQTGVYTF
CDR3 length: 15; J gene: TRBJ1-4; clone size: NA; D gene: NA; V gene: TRBV4-3; CDR3 DNA: TGCGCCAGCAGCCAACACAGGTCAACTAATGAAAAACTGTTTTTT; CDR3 protein: CASSQHRSTNEKLFF
CDR3 length: 13; J gene: TRBJ2-1; clone size: NA; D gene: NA; V gene: TRBV24-1; CDR3 DNA: NA; CDR3 protein: CATSVPVYNEQFF
CDR3 length: 16; J gene: TRBJ2-1; clone size: NA; D gene: TRBD2; V gene: TRBV11-3; CDR3 DNA: TGTGCCAGCAGCCCGGGACTAGGTAGTTCCTACAATGAGCAGTTCTTC; CDR3 protein: CASSPGLGSSYNEQFF
CDR3 length: 15; J gene: TRBJ1-5; clone size: once; D gene: NA; V gene: TRBV2; CDR3 DNA: TGTGCCAGCAGCATAGGCCCGACAGGCAATCAGCCCCAGCATTTT; CDR3 protein: CASSIGPTGNQPQHF